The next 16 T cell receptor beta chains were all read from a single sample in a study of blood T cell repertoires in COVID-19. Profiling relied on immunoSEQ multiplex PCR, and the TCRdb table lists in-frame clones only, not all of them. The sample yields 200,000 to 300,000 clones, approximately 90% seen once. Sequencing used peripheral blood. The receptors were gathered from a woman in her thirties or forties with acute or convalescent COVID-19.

The CDR3 nucleotides read TGTGCCAGTACCACAAAAATGGACAGGATCACCGGGGAGCTGTTTTTT. Its protein product is CASTTKMDRITGELFF. V usage is TRBV19 and J usage is TRBJ2-2; 7 nucleotides match TRBD1. The CDR3 runs 16 residues. Germline CDR1 and CDR2: LNHDA and SQIVND (reference sequence). V lost 7 bases to trimming and J lost 4 bases; unmatched junction nucleotides: 12.

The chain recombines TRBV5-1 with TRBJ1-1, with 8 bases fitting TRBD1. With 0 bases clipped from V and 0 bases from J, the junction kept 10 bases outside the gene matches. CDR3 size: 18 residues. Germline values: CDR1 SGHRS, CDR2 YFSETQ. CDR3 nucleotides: TGCGCCAGCAGCTTGGGGGTCTTTCTGACAGGGGTGAACACTGAAGCTTTCTTT. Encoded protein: CASSLGVFLTGVNTEAFF.

The CDR3 DNA reads as TGTGCCAGCAGCTTACTTTTGGGAGCTGCTGAAAAACTGTTTTTT. This translates into CASSLLLGAAEKLFF. The chain joins TRBV11-2 to TRBJ1-4; D not certain. V dropped 2 bases and J dropped 7 bases, with 14 bases sitting between them. Germline CDR1 is SGHAT and CDR2 is FQNNGV. CDR3 length equals 15 residues.

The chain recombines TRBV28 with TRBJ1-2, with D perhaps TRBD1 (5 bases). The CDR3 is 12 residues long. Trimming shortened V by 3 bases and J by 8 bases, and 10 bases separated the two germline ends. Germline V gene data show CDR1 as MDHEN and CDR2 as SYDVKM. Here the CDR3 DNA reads TGTGCCAGCAGTTTTTATGACAGAGGCTACACCTTC. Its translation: CASSFYDRGYTF.

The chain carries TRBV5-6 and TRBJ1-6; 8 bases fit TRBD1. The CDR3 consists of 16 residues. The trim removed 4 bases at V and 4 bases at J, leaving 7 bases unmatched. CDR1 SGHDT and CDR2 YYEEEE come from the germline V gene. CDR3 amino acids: CASSRGTGRYNSPLHF. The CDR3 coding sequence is TGTGCCAGCAGCAGAGGGACAGGACGTTATAATTCACCCCTCCACTTT.

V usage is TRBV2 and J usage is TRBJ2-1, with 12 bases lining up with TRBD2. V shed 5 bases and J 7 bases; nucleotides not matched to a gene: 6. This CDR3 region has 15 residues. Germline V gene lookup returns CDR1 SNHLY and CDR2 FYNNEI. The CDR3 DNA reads TGTGCCAGCAGTCTAGCGGGGGGGCAGGTTAATGAGCAGTTCTTC. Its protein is CASSLAGGQVNEQFF.

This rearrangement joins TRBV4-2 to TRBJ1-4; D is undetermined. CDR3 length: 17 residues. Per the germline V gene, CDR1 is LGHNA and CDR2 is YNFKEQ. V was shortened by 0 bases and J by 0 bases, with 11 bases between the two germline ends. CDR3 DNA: TGTGCCAGCAGCCAAGAAGGAGGCGTAGCAACTAATGAAAAACTGTTTTTT. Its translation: CASSQEGGVATNEKLFF.

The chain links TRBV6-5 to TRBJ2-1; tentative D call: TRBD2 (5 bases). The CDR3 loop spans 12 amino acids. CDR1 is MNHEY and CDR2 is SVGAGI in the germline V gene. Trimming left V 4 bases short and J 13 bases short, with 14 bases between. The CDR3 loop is CASSSQRKRQFF. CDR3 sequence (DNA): TGTGCCAGCAGTTCCCAGCGGAAAAGACAGTTCTTC.

Written as DNA, the CDR3 is TGCGCCAGCAGCCGCTTAACTAGTGGGACCGGGGAGCTGTTTTTT. Its protein product is CASSRLTSGTGELFF. The chain employs TRBV5-1 and TRBJ2-2; D perhaps matches TRBD2 (5 bases). Trimming took off 4 bases at V and 5 bases at J, with 15 bases between the two ends. Germline V gives CDR1 SGHRS, CDR2 YFSETQ. The CDR3 has 15 residues.

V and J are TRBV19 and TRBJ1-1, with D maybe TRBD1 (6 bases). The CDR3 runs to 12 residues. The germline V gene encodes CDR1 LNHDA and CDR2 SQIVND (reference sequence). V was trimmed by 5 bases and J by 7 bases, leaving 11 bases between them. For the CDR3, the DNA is TGTGCCAGTAGTTTCCCAGGGGTTGAAGCTTTCTTT. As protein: CASSFPGVEAFF.

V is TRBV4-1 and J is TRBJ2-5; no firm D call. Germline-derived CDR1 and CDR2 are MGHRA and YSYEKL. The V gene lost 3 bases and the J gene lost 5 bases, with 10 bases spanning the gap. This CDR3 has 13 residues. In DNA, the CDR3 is TGCGCCAGCAGCCAGGCCCAGAGGGAGACCCAGTACTTC. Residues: CASSQAQRETQYF.

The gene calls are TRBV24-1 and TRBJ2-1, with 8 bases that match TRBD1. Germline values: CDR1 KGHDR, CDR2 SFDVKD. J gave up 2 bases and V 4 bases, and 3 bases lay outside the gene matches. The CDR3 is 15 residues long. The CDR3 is CATSEGQETYNEQFF. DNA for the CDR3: TGTGCCACCAGTGAGGGACAGGAGACCTACAATGAGCAGTTCTTC.

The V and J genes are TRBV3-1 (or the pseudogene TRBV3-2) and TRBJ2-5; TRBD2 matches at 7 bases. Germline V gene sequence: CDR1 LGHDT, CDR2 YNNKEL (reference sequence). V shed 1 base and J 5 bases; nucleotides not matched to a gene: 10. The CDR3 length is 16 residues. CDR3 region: CASSQGTRGPAETQYF. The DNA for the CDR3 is TGTGCCAGCAGCCAAGGGACTAGGGGACCTGCTGAGACCCAGTACTTC.

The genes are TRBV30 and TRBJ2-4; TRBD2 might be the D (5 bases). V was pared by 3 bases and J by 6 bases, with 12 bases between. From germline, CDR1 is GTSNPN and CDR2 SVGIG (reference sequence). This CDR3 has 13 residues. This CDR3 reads CAWSRFEGNIQYF. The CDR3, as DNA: TGTGCCTGGAGCCGTTTTGAGGGAAACATTCAGTACTTC.

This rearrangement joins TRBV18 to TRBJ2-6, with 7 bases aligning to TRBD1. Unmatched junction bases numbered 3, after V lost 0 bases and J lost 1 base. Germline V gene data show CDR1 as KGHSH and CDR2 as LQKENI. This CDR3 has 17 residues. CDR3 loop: CASSPPKGASGANVLTF. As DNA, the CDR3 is TGTGCCAGCTCACCACCGAAGGGGGCTTCTGGGGCCAACGTCCTGACTTTC.

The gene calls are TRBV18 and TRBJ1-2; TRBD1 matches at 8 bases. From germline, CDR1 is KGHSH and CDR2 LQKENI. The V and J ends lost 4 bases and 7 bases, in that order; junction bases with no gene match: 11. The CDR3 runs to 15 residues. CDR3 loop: CASSQIAEGQAGYTF. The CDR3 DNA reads TGTGCCAGCTCACAAATTGCAGAGGGACAGGCTGGCTACACCTTC.